This T cell receptor (beta chain) was documented in a study of blood T cell repertoires in COVID-19. Study information: COVID-19 samples collected from the United States, Italy and Spain covered acute and convalescent phases. In each case, the material was cDNA or gDNA derived from T cells, B-cell-depleted T cells, or PBMCs.

Germline V gene data show CDR1 as SGHTA and CDR2 as FQGNSA. The CDR3 covers 18 residues. The J segment lost 6 bases and the V segment lost 0 bases, leaving 16 bases of the junction unmatched. Per the original methods: Nucleated cell counts were estimated from reference gene primer amplification. Only in-frame clones appear in the TCRdb table, and some are missing; sequencing was by immunoSEQ multiplex PCR. V and J calls and clone size follow that table, whereas D and trimming were derived from the DNA. This table has fewer than 300,000 clones, around 80% appearing once. The clonotype originates from a man older than 75 with acute or convalescent COVID-19. J is TRBJ1-2 and V is TRBV7-2, with 7 nucleotides matching TRBD1. The sequenced sample was peripheral blood. The CDR3 sequence: CASSLATGDWIGEHGYTF. The CDR3 DNA reads as TGTGCCAGCAGCTTAGCCACAGGGGACTGGATTGGAGAACATGGCTACACCTTC.